This passage covers 21 T cell receptor beta chains from one sample sequenced in a study of patients and donors after allogeneic stem cell transplantation. TCRdb fed the RT-PCR reads into MiXCR, producing one record per CDR3 protein. The sample yields roughly 940,000 distinct CDR3 sequences, approximately 19% seen once. Sequenced sample: blood, either unsorted or a sorted T cell fraction (not recorded which). These receptor sequences come from a human donor who was either an allogeneic HSCT recipient or a stem cell or donor lymphocyte infusion donor (not recorded which). It is not recorded whose cells these are; they may come from a transplant donor.

This clonotype was recorded many times. V usage is TRBV27 and J usage is TRBJ2-1; 7 nucleotides line up with TRBD2. The V segment lost 3 bases and the J segment 5 bases; nucleotides outside the gene matches: 7. The CDR3 contains 15 residues. The V gene's germline CDR1 is MNHEY and CDR2 SMNVEV (reference sequence). The CDR3 sequence is CASSFLSGKDNEQFF. For the CDR3, the DNA is TGTGCCAGCAGTTTTCTCAGCGGGAAGGACAATGAGCAGTTCTTC.

The rearrangement links TRBV18 to TRBJ1-1; D not resolved. V lost 6 bases to trimming and J lost 1 base, with 15 bases between them. Germline CDR1 reads KGHSH; CDR2 reads LQKENI. This CDR3 comprises 15 residues. CDR3 in DNA: TGTGCCAGCTCGCCATACTCACGACAGAACACTGAAGCTTTCTTT. This sequence encodes CASSPYSRQNTEAFF. Together with reference TRBV18 and TRBJ1-1, the CDR3 gives the full variable domain: NAGVMQNPRHLVRRRGQEARLRCSPMKGHSHVYWYRQLPEEGLKFMVYLQKENIIDESGMPKERFSAEFPKEGPSILRIQQVVRGDSAAYFCASSPYSRQNTEAFFGQGTRLTVV.

J is TRBJ1-5 and V is TRBV12-3 or TRBV12-4; D gene uncertain. The CDR3 has 14 amino acids. V was shortened by 6 bases and J by 2 bases, with 11 bases between the two germline ends. The CDR3 DNA follows: TGTGCCAGCAGGGCTCAGGAGGGCAATCAGCCCCAGCATTTT. It codes for CASRAQEGNQPQHF.

The J gene is TRBJ2-1, the V gene TRBV12-3 or TRBV12-4, with 13 bases fitting TRBD2. V lost 6 bases, J lost 7 bases, and 6 bases stayed unmatched. This CDR3 is built from 15 residues. This CDR3 is CASSGLAGVLNEQFF. Written as DNA, the CDR3 is TGTGCCAGCAGCGGACTAGCGGGGGTTTTAAATGAGCAGTTCTTC.

The chain employs TRBV20-1 and TRBJ2-2; D is perhaps TRBD2 (7 bases). The ends were cut back, 4 bases at V and 5 bases at J, with 14 bases in the middle. The germline V gene has CDR1 DFQATT and CDR2 SNEGSKA (reference sequence). This CDR3 region has 14 residues. CDR3 bases: TGCAGTGCTATAGGGGGGGTTGGAACCGGGGAGCTGTTTTTT. It yields the protein CSAIGGVGTGELFF.

A few counts support this clonotype. This chain joins TRBV5-1 and TRBJ1-3, with D unclear. This CDR3 comprises 16 residues. The ends were cut back, 0 bases at V and 0 bases at J, with 10 bases in the middle. Per the germline V gene, CDR1 is SGHRS and CDR2 is YFSETQ. CDR3 loop: CASSLEGVVSGNTIYF. The CDR3 DNA sequence: TGCGCCAGCAGCTTGGAGGGAGTCGTCTCTGGAAACACCATATATTTT.

The rearrangement joins TRBV4-3 to TRBJ1-2; D gene unclear. The CDR3 spans 13 residues. V was pared by 0 bases and J by 7 bases, with 9 bases between. Germline assignment: CDR1 LGHNA and CDR2 YSLEER. This CDR3 is CASSQDGPRGYTF. CDR3 coding DNA: TGCGCCAGCAGCCAAGACGGCCCCCGTGGCTACACCTTC.

This clonotype has ten or more counts. The chain employs TRBV5-1 and TRBJ1-6; 7 bases agree with TRBD1. Trimming at V came to 4 bases and at J to 7 bases, leaving 5 bases not matched to a gene. Germline CDR1 reads SGHRS; CDR2 reads YFSETQ. This CDR3 has 14 residues. The CDR3, as DNA: TGCGCCAGCAGCCCGGGACAGAAGAATTCACCCCTCCACTTT. Amino acids: CASSPGQKNSPLHF.

The chain uses TRBV5-1 and TRBJ2-1, with D hard to call. This CDR3 is built from 15 residues. Germline V CDR1 and CDR2: SGHRS, YFSETQ. The ends were cut back, 7 bases at V and 0 bases at J, with 14 bases in the middle. CDR3 bases: TGCGCCAGCTCCCGTCCGAGGAGCTCCTACAATGAGCAGTTCTTC. As protein: CASSRPRSSYNEQFF.

This clonotype was detected only a few times. V and J are TRBV7-2 and TRBJ1-3, with unresolved D. V gave up 1 base and J gave up 1 base, with 11 bases separating them. Germline V gene data show CDR1 as SGHTA and CDR2 as FQGNSA. This CDR3 has 16 amino acids. CDR3 nucleotides: TGTGCCAGCAGCTTAGTAGGACCGTCTTCTGGAAACACCATATATTTT. This translates into CASSLVGPSSGNTIYF.

This clonotype was seen repeatedly, ten times or more. This chain uses TRBV29-1 with TRBJ2-7; TRBD1 aligns across 9 bases. Germline loops: CDR1 SQVTM, CDR2 ANQGSEA. CDR3 length: 13 residues. V was pared by 7 bases and J by 4 bases, with 8 bases of the junction left unmatched. The CDR3 DNA reads as TGCAGCGGGTTTGGACAGGGGAGTTACGAGCAGTACTTC. Translating it yields CSGFGQGSYEQYF.

In DNA form, the CDR3 reads TGCAGTGCTAGAGGTTATGGGGACGGCGGTGAGGCTTTCTTT. This translates into CSARGYGDGGEAFF. The chain recombines TRBV20-1 with TRBJ1-1; possible D gene TRBD1, 5 bases. The CDR3 sequence is 14 residues long. Trimming took off 1 base at V and 11 bases at J, with 20 bases between the two ends. CDR1 DFQATT and CDR2 SNEGSKA come from the germline V gene (reference sequence).

V usage is TRBV14 and J usage is TRBJ1-1; TRBD1 matches at 8 bases. CDR1 and CDR2 (germline): SGHDN, FVKESK. The CDR3 is made up of 15 amino acids. Germline trimming cut 3 bases from V and 1 base from J; bases unmatched to any gene: 4. The CDR3 sequence: CASSQRTGKNTEAFF. Here the CDR3 DNA reads TGTGCCAGCAGCCAGAGGACAGGGAAGAACACTGAAGCTTTCTTT.

The chain has TRBV7-6 and TRBJ2-3; D possibly corresponds to TRBD1 (5 bases). Germline V gives CDR1 SGHVS, CDR2 FNYEAQ. Trimming pared 5 bases from V and 7 bases from J, leaving 13 bases between. CDR3 length: 13 amino acids. CDR3 in DNA: TGTGCCAGCAGCGCAGACAGCGCAAATACGCAGTATTTT. It codes for CASSADSANTQYF.

This clonotype occurred a few times. J is TRBJ1-4 and V is TRBV5-1; 7 bases fit TRBD1. This CDR3 has 17 amino acids. V lost 4 bases and J lost 0; bases outside the gene matches: 9. Germline CDR1 reads SGHRS; CDR2 reads YFSETQ. CDR3 sequence: CASSPRPQGATNEKLFF. In DNA form, the CDR3 reads TGCGCCAGCAGCCCCAGACCCCAGGGGGCAACTAATGAAAAACTGTTTTTT.

As concerns this clonotype: A read error may account for a junction end that differs from germline. The V and J genes are TRBV19 and TRBJ2-3; no firm D call. The germline V gene has CDR1 LNHDA and CDR2 SQIVND (reference sequence). The CDR3 is 17 residues long. The CDR3 DNA follows: TGTGCCAGTAGTACCCCAAACAGACGTCGAAGCAGAGATACGCAGTATTTT. This sequence encodes CASSTPNRRRSRDTQYF. Full variable domain (missing parts from reference TRBV19 and TRBJ2-3): DGGITQSPKYLFRKEGQNVTLSCEQNLNHDAMYWYRQDPGQGLRLIYYSQIVNDFQKGDIAEGYSVSREKKESFPLTVTSAQKNPTAFYLCASSTPNRRRSRDTQYFGPGTRLTVL.

The genes are TRBV7-2 and TRBJ2-7; TRBD1 or TRBD2 may be the D gene (5 bases each). Germline CDR1 is SGHTA and CDR2 is FQGNSA. Trimming removed 6 bases at V and 2 bases at J, with 14 bases between. The CDR3 extends over 14 amino acids. Written as DNA, the CDR3 is TGTGCCAGCAGATGGGACCGTCCTCCCTACGAGCAGTACTTC. Amino acids: CASRWDRPPYEQYF. Supplemented by reference TRBV7-2 and TRBJ2-7, the full variable domain reads GAGVSQSPSNKVTEKGKDVELRCDPISGHTALYWYRQSLGQGLEFLIYFQGNSAPDKSGLPSDRFSAERTGGSVSTLTIQRTQQEDSAVYLCASRWDRPPYEQYFGPGTRLTVT.

The chain is built from TRBV12-3 or TRBV12-4 and TRBJ1-3; no clear D. The V end lost 5 bases, the J end lost 4 bases, and 12 bases lay between the germline ends. CDR3 size: 14 residues. CDR3 sequence reads: CASSLPGRGNTIYF. CDR3 DNA: TGTGCCAGCAGTCTTCCGGGCAGAGGAAACACCATATATTTT.

This clonotype was seen a few times. For the CDR3, the DNA is TGCAGTGCTCCCTCGACTGTTTCCTACGAGCAGTACTTC. Translated, it gives CSAPSTVSYEQYF. The V call is TRBV20-1, the J call TRBJ2-7; D is unresolved. V lost 5 bases to trimming and J lost 1 base, with 12 bases between them. CDR3 size: 13 residues. Looked up from germline, CDR1 is DFQATT and CDR2 is SNEGSKA (reference sequence).

This clonotype came up a few times. This chain joins TRBV7-9 and TRBJ1-2; no firm D call. The CDR3 length is 14 residues. Trimming took off 3 bases at V and 3 bases at J, with 11 bases between the two ends. Germline assignment: CDR1 SEHNR and CDR2 FQNEAQ (reference sequence). The CDR3 region is CASSFVGEDYGYTF. CDR3 bases: TGTGCCAGCAGCTTCGTCGGGGAAGACTATGGCTACACCTTC.

This clonotype appeared many times. The V call is TRBV5-1, the J call TRBJ2-1; 7 nucleotides line up with TRBD2. The CDR3 length is 12 residues. V dropped 2 bases and J dropped 9; count of bases not matched to a gene: 2. Germline V CDR1 and CDR2: SGHRS, YFSETQ. The CDR3 DNA reads TGCGCCAGCAGCTTCCCGGGGGGTGAGCAGTTCTTC. This sequence encodes CASSFPGGEQFF.